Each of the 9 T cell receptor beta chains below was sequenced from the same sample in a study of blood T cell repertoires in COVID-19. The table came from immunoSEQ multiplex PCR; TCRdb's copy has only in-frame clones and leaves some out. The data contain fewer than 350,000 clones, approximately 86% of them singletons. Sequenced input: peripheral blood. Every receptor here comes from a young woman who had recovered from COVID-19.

The DNA for the CDR3 is TGTGCCAGCAGCGTAGCTGGGGCTAGCGGGACTAGCACAGATACGCAGTATTTT. The encoded protein is CASSVAGASGTSTDTQYF. The chain carries TRBV9 and TRBJ2-3, with 9 bases lining up with TRBD2. From germline, CDR1 is SGDLS and CDR2 YYNGEE. Trimming took 0 bases from V and 0 from J; bases not matched to a gene: 8. This CDR3 region has 18 residues.

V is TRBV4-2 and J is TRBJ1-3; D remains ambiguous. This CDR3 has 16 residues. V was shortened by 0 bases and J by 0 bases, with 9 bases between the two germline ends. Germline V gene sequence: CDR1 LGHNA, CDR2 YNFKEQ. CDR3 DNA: TGTGCCAGCAGCCAAGAGGGAGCCGCCTCTGGAAACACCATATATTTT. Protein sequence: CASSQEGAASGNTIYF.

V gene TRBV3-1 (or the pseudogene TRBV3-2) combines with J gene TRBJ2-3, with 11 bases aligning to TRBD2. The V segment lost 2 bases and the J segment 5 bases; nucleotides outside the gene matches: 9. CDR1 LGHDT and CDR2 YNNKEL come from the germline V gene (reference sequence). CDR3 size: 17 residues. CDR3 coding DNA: TGTGCCAGCAGCCAAACTATTAGCGGGGGGGTTAAAGATACGCAGTATTTT. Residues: CASSQTISGGVKDTQYF.

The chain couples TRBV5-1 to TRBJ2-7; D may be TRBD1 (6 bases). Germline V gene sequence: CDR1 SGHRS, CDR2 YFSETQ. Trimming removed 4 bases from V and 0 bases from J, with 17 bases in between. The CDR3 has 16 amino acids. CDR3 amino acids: CASSPRISDSSYEQYF. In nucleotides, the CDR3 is TGCGCCAGCAGCCCCCGGATCTCGGACAGCTCCTACGAGCAGTACTTC.

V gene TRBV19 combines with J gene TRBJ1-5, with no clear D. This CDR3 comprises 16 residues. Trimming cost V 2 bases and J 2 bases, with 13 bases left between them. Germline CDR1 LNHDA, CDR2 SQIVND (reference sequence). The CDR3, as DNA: TGTGCCAGTAGTATATTAACCCCCGGAGGCAATCAGCCCCAGCATTTT. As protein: CASSILTPGGNQPQHF.

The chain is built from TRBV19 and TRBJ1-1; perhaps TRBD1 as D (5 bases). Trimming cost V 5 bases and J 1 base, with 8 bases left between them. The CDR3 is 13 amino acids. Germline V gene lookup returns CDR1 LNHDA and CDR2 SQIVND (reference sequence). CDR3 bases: TGTGCCAGTAGTGACAGACCGAACACTGAAGCTTTCTTT. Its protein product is CASSDRPNTEAFF.

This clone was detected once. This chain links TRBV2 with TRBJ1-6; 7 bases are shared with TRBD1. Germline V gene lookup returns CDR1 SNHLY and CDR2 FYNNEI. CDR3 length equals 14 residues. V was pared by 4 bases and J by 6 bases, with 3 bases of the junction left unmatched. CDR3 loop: CASSGDSSNSPLHF. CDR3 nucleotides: TGTGCCAGCAGTGGGGACAGCTCTAATTCACCCCTCCACTTT. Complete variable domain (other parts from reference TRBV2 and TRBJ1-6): EPEVTQTPSHQVTQMGQEVILRCVPISNHLYFYWYRQILGQKVEFLVSFYNNEISEKSEIFDDQFSVERPDGSNFTLKIRSTKLEDSAMYFCASSGDSSNSPLHFGNGTRLTVT.

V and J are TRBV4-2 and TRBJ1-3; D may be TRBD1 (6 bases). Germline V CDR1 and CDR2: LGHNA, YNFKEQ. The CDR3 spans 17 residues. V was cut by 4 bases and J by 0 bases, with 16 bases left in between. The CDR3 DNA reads TGTGCCAGCAGCCCAGGGGTGGGATTTACCTCTGGAAACACCATATATTTT. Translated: CASSPGVGFTSGNTIYF.

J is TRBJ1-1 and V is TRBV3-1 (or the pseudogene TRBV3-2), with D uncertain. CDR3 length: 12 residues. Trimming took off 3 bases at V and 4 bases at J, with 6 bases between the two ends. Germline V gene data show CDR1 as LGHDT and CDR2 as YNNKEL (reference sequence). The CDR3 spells CASSHRPTEAFF. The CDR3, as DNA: TGTGCCAGCAGCCACCGTCCCACTGAAGCTTTCTTT.